The TCR beta chain under discussion was sequenced for a study of identical twins. The CDR3 has 15 amino acids. The germline CDR1 and CDR2 sequences are MNHEY and SVGAGI. With 2 bases clipped from V and 8 bases from J, the junction kept 5 bases outside the gene matches. Worth noting for this clonotype: The antigen remains undetermined.

Each CDR3 protein is one row after TCRdb ran MiXCR on the 5' RACE reads. The table lists about 810,000 distinct CDR3 sequences, more than 9% of them singletons. With no exceptions, donors were healthy Caucasians. Overall study results and limits: Within cord blood, abundant beta clonotypes carried fewer insertions, but memory repertoires showed no such trend. Interpretation of the results relied on cross-sectional statistical analysis and not on following the same donors.

The same sample was also studied in work on yellow fever vaccine responses in identical twins. That paper states: After vaccination, twins' T cell response reportedly seemed partly convergent, partly personalized.

The TCR comes from a woman aged 18-35 years in good health. The source material was PBMCs. V is TRBV6-5 and J is TRBJ2-2; 10 bases line up with TRBD2. CDR3 loop: CASSYTSGMGGELFF. The CDR3 bases are TGTGCCAGCAGTTACACTAGCGGGATGGGGGGGGAGCTGTTTTTT.